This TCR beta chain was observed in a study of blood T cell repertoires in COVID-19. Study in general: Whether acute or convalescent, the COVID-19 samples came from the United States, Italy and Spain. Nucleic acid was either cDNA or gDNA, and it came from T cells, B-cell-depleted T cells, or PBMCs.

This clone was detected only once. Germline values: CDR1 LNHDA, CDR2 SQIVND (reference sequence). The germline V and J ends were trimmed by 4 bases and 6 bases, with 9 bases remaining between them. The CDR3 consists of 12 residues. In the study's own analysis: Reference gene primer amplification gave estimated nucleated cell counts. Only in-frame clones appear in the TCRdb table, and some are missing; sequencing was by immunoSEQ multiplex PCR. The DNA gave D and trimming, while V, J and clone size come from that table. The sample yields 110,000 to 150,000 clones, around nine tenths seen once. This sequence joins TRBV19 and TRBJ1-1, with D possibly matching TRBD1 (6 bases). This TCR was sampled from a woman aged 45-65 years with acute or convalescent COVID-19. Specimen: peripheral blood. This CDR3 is CASSTTGSEAFF. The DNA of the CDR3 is TGTGCCAGTAGTACAACAGGGTCTGAAGCTTTCTTT.